The 10 T cell receptor beta chains below were found in one sample sequenced in a study of tumor-infiltrating lymphocytes in primary liver carcinoma. From unsorted bulk tissue weighing roughly 17-34 mg, DNA and RNA were co-extracted. A constant-region primer primed TCR beta cDNA synthesis from 450 to 550 ng of total RNA. Sequencing libraries for TCR beta derived from three nested multiplex PCR rounds that used slightly modified ARM-PCR. The opening two PCR rounds, about 10 cycles each, paired TRBV1-TRBV30 forward primers with a C-beta reverse primer. TCRdb re-called the multiplex PCR reads with MiXCR, one entry per CDR3 protein. The sample comprises around 54,000 distinct CDR3 sequences, 70% to 85% of which are singletons, and roughly 26% rests with the top ten. Specimen: liver tumor tissue from sampling region 2. As for subset: tumor region T2, inferior pole. These receptors came from a middle-aged man with primary liver carcinoma and hepatitis B virus infection.

A note on this clonotype: The junction and the germline gene differ at one end; a read error may be behind it. This chain joins TRBV7-2 and TRBJ2-7; TRBD2 matches at 12 bases. The CDR3 extends over 14 amino acids. Germline CDR1 SGHTA, CDR2 FQGNSA. The CDR3 is CASSRTSGTYKQYF. The DNA of the CDR3 is TGTGCCAGCAGCCGGACTAGCGGGACCTACAAGCAGTACTTC.

Concerning this clonotype itself: No conserved phenylalanine or tryptophan ends this CDR3, so it is likely a read error. The chain has TRBV13 and TRBJ2-7; unclear D gene. The V end lost 3 bases, the J end lost 9 bases, and 9 bases lay between the germline ends. The CDR3 runs to 11 residues. Per the germline V gene, CDR1 is PRHDT and CDR2 is FYEKMQ (reference sequence). The CDR3: CASSLKGVQYL. CDR3 nucleotide sequence: TGTGCCAGCAGCTTGAAGGGCGTGCAGTACCTC.

The chain has TRBV24-1 and TRBJ1-2; D gene ambiguous. The CDR3 runs to 13 residues. Germline values: CDR1 KGHDR, CDR2 SFDVKD. Between the trimmed V and J ends, which lost 7 bases and 7 bases, there was a span of 15 bases. CDR3 sequence reads: CATSSRQVAGYTF. The CDR3, as DNA: TGTGCCACCAGCTCGAGGCAGGTCGCTGGCTACACCTTC.

This clonotype was counted many times. The gene calls are TRBV29-1 and TRBJ2-2; D is unresolved. Germline assignment: CDR1 SQVTM and CDR2 ANQGSEA. The CDR3 loop spans 12 amino acids. Deletions cut 3 bases from V and 7 bases from J, with 9 bases between. CDR3 sequence (DNA): TGCAGCGTTGACCAAGGGCTCGGGGAGCTGTTTTTT. It is translated as CSVDQGLGELFF.

The rearrangement uses TRBV2 and TRBJ2-1, with D unresolved. CDR3 length: 15 residues. V was trimmed by 1 base and J by 5 bases, leaving 12 bases between them. Germline-derived CDR1 and CDR2 are SNHLY and FYNNEI. CDR3 DNA: TGTGCCAGCAGTGAAGAAATGATGACAAACAATGAGCAGTTCTTC. This sequence encodes CASSEEMMTNNEQFF.

For this clonotype: The CDR3 does not end in the conserved phenylalanine or tryptophan, so this is likely a read error. It is unclear where the CDR3 begins or ends on the DNA, so no DNA is shown, and the CDR3 is as TCRdb lists it. This CDR3 is CVSSFRDSTDTLYI. This sequence joins TRBV11-2 and TRBJ2-3; the DNA was not compared with TRBD1, the D call given in the table. The CDR3 length is 14 residues, termini included. The V gene's germline CDR1 is SGHAT and CDR2 FQNNGV.

The rearrangement uses TRBV29-1 and TRBJ1-2; 9 nucleotides match TRBD1. CDR1 SQVTM and CDR2 ANQGSEA come from the germline V gene. Trimming cost V 6 bases and J 10 bases; bases outside gene matches: 18. The CDR3 extends over 15 amino acids. For the CDR3, the DNA is TGCAGCGTCGCGGACAGGGGCAGTAACATATGGGACTACACCTTC. This sequence encodes CSVADRGSNIWDYTF.

As to this clonotype: A read error is possible here, since a much larger clone lies one base away. The chain couples TRBV28 to TRBJ1-1, with D unresolved. V shed 8 bases and J shed 3 bases, with 16 bases lying between them. This CDR3 spans 14 amino acids. The germline V gene encodes CDR1 MDHEN and CDR2 SYDVKM. CDR3 residues: CASLPLGWDTEAFF. The CDR3 nucleotides read TGTGCCAGCCTTCCCTTGGGGTGGGACACTGAAGCTTTCTTT.

This sequence joins TRBV29-1 and TRBJ2-3; D may be TRBD1 (6 bases). V lost 8 bases to trimming and J lost 13 bases, with 22 bases between them. The CDR3 has 12 residues. CDR1 and CDR2 (germline): SQVTM, ANQGSEA. CDR3 protein: CSMAGERLGEYF. In nucleotides, the CDR3 is TGCAGCATGGCAGGGGAACGCCTAGGGGAGTATTTT.

V and J are TRBV12-3 or TRBV12-4 and TRBJ2-7; 7 nucleotides line up with TRBD1. This CDR3 spans 16 amino acids. The trim removed 1 base at V and 4 bases at J, leaving 10 bases unmatched. The CDR3 coding sequence is TGTGCCAGCAGTTTAGGAACCGTGACAGGGATATACGAGCAGTACTTC. It is translated as CASSLGTVTGIYEQYF.